A single sample is the source of the 21 T cell receptor beta chains below, sequenced in a study of T cells in Graves' hyperthyroidism and ophthalmopathy. RNA transcripts yielded amplified TCR beta CDR3 regions. First-round RT-PCR of the TCR CDR3 relied on the HTBI primer set. TCRdb passed the multiplex PCR reads through MiXCR, listing each CDR3 protein once. The sample shows over 700,000 distinct CDR3 sequences, 38% of them seen only once. Sequences were obtained from blood. The source of these receptors is a young man with Graves' hyperthyroidism.

The genes are TRBV7-2 and TRBJ2-3, with D possibly matching TRBD2 (5 bases). Germline V gene data show CDR1 as SGHTA and CDR2 as FQGNSA. The CDR3 covers 17 residues. V dropped 5 bases and J dropped 0 bases, with 18 bases sitting between them. As DNA, the CDR3 is TGTGCCAGCAGCCCGAAGACTACAGCGAGTAGCACAGATACGCAGTATTTT. Its protein is CASSPKTTASSTDTQYF.

About this clonotype: This CDR3 is missing its conserved last phenylalanine or tryptophan, likely due to a read error. No DNA is shown, since the ends of the CDR3 on it are uncertain; the CDR3 is the one TCRdb lists. The rearrangement links TRBV29-1 to TRBJ2-7; TRBD2 is the table's D call and was not checked against the DNA. Germline CDR1 reads SQVTM; CDR2 reads ANQGSEA. With termini counted, the CDR3 has 9 amino acids. The CDR3 protein is CSVGAGGDI.

A few counts support this clonotype. V gene TRBV20-1 combines with J gene TRBJ2-5; the D call may be TRBD1 or TRBD2 (5 bases each). The CDR3 totals 13 residues. Germline CDR1 and CDR2: DFQATT and SNEGSKA (reference sequence). V was cut by 2 bases and J by 4 bases, with 11 bases left in between. The CDR3 region is CSARRGPVETQYF. In DNA form, the CDR3 reads TGCAGTGCTAGAAGGGGACCGGTAGAGACCCAGTACTTC.

The V call is TRBV20-1, the J call TRBJ1-6, with a possible D match to TRBD1 (6 bases). The CDR3 is 14 residues long. V lost 7 bases and J 7 bases, leaving 17 bases between the germline ends. The germline CDR1 and CDR2 sequences are DFQATT and SNEGSKA (reference sequence). CDR3 amino acids: CSVRGAWENSPLHF. The CDR3 DNA follows: TGCAGTGTCCGGGGGGCCTGGGAGAATTCACCCCTCCACTTT.

About this clonotype itself: At one of its ends the junction is not consistent with the germline gene, which may arise from a read error. The chain couples TRBV5-1 to TRBJ1-2; TRBD1 matches at 9 bases. The CDR3 loop spans 16 amino acids. Germline V CDR1 and CDR2: SGHRS, YFSETQ. This CDR3 is CASSSTGQGPGYGYTF. CDR3 bases: TGTGCCAGCAGCTCAACGGGACAGGGTCCCGGCTATGGCTACACCTTC.

This clonotype was counted a few times. The chain is built from TRBV19 and TRBJ1-2; D not certain. This CDR3 region has 13 residues. Germline CDR1 is LNHDA and CDR2 is SQIVND (reference sequence). Trimming left V 5 bases short and J 4 bases short, with 11 bases between. Written as DNA, the CDR3 is TGTGCCAGTAGTGATGGAAGACTCTATGGCTACACCTTC. Translated: CASSDGRLYGYTF.

As regards this clonotype: A read error may be the cause here, since a much bigger clone is one base away. The chain combines TRBV2 with TRBJ1-5; 7 bases agree with TRBD1. The CDR3 covers 13 residues. The junction had 9 bases not matched to a gene; V was cut back by 5 bases and J by 11 bases. Per germline, CDR1 SNHLY and CDR2 FYNNEI. This CDR3 reads CASSPKGARAQHF. The CDR3 DNA reads as TGTGCCAGCAGTCCCAAGGGGGCGCGGGCCCAGCATTTT.

This chain connects TRBV29-1 to TRBJ1-2, with D possibly matching TRBD1 (5 bases). Germline V lookup: CDR1 SQVTM, CDR2 ANQGSEA. CDR3 length equals 15 residues. CDR3 DNA sequence: TGCAGTTTGGCCTATTCCGGGGACGGATACTATGGCTACACCTTC. This encodes CSLAYSGDGYYGYTF.

This chain joins TRBV5-4 and TRBJ2-7; D ambiguous. The CDR3 extends over 12 amino acids. Germline V gene sequence: CDR1 SGHNT, CDR2 YYREEE (reference sequence). The CDR3 region is CAREEFAYEQYF. The DNA for the CDR3 is TGTGCTAGAGAGGAGTTCGCCTACGAGCAGTACTTC.

This clonotype was detected a few times. The rearrangement joins TRBV6-5 to TRBJ1-2, with D possibly matching TRBD1 (5 bases). The CDR3 runs 12 residues. V shed 6 bases and J shed 3 bases, with 8 bases lying between them. Germline V gene lookup returns CDR1 MNHEY and CDR2 SVGAGI. The DNA of the CDR3 is TGTGCCAGCAGGGTAGGGGACTATGGCTACACCTTC. Encoded protein: CASRVGDYGYTF.

This clonotype was recorded at least ten times. The chain carries TRBV6-6 and TRBJ1-2; 8 bases map to TRBD1. Germline CDR1 is MNHNY and CDR2 is SVGAGI (reference sequence). The CDR3 has 13 amino acids. V was pared by 2 bases and J by 6 bases, with 2 bases of the junction left unmatched. The CDR3: CASSYGQGNGYTF. The CDR3 DNA follows: TGTGCCAGCAGTTACGGACAGGGTAATGGCTACACCTTC.

This clonotype has only a few counts. This sequence joins TRBV2 and TRBJ2-2; TRBD1 aligns across 10 bases. Trimming took 6 bases from V and 7 from J; bases not matched to a gene: 8. In germline, CDR1 is SNHLY, CDR2 FYNNEI. The CDR3 loop spans 15 amino acids. The CDR3 region is CASRIPGQGFGELFF. In nucleotides, the CDR3 is TGTGCCAGCAGAATCCCGGGACAGGGGTTCGGGGAGCTGTTTTTT.

The chain links TRBV5-1 to TRBJ2-3, with D uncertain. The germline V gene encodes CDR1 SGHRS and CDR2 YFSETQ. The CDR3 consists of 12 residues. Deletions cut 2 bases from V and 5 bases from J, with 6 bases between. CDR3 bases: TGCGCCAGCAGCTTCATGGGAGATACGCAGTATTTT. It translates to CASSFMGDTQYF.

Many counts were recorded for this clonotype. This chain joins TRBV20-1 and TRBJ2-7, with D possibly matching TRBD2 (5 bases). Germline assignment: CDR1 DFQATT and CDR2 SNEGSKA (reference sequence). The CDR3 consists of 14 residues. Trimming stripped 0 bases from V and 3 bases from J, with 12 bases between. The CDR3 nucleotides are TGCAGTGCTAGAGATGTGTTACGGGACTACGAGCAGTACTTC. This translates into CSARDVLRDYEQYF.

In this sample, this clonotype turned up many times. The chain uses TRBV29-1 and TRBJ2-7; 9 nucleotides agree with TRBD1. V lost 7 bases and J lost 4; bases outside the gene matches: 8. The CDR3 extends over 13 amino acids. The germline gives CDR1 SQVTM, CDR2 ANQGSEA. In DNA, the CDR3 is TGCAGCGATGGGGGGACAGGGATATACGAGCAGTACTTC. Its protein is CSDGGTGIYEQYF.

This clonotype showed up many times. The chain recombines TRBV15 with TRBJ2-5, with 7 nucleotides matching TRBD2. V lost 0 bases, J lost 4 bases, and 5 bases stayed unmatched. There are 15 residues in the CDR3. CDR1 LNHNV and CDR2 YYDKDF come from the germline V gene (reference sequence). The CDR3 nucleotides are TGTGCCACCAGCAGAGAGGGGACTAACCGAGAGACCCAGTACTTC. Its protein is CATSREGTNRETQYF.

V and J are TRBV7-9 and TRBJ2-7; 7 positions match TRBD1. V trimming: 1 base; J trimming: 2 bases; junction bases outside the gene matches: 5. CDR1 and CDR2 (germline): SEHNR, FQNEAQ (reference sequence). The length of the CDR3 is 15 residues. This chain's CDR3 is CASSLVLDRAYEQYF. In DNA, the CDR3 is TGTGCCAGCAGCTTAGTCCTCGACAGGGCCTACGAGCAGTACTTC.

The rearrangement links TRBV5-8 to TRBJ1-2; TRBD1 might be the D (6 bases). The V end lost 4 bases, the J end lost 8 bases, and 18 bases lay between the germline ends. Looked up from germline, CDR1 is SGHTS and CDR2 is YDEGEE. The CDR3 spans 14 residues. In DNA, the CDR3 is TGTGCCAGCAGCACCACGCAGGGGTGGGACGGCTACACCTTC. It translates to CASSTTQGWDGYTF. The full variable domain, its missing parts supplied by reference TRBV5-8 and TRBJ1-2, is EAGVTQSPTHLIKTRGQQATLRCSPISGHTSVYWYQQALGLGLQFLLWYDEGEERNRGNFPPRFSGRQFPNYSSELNVNALELEDSALYLCASSTTQGWDGYTFGSGTRLTVV.

This clonotype was observed a few times. This sequence joins TRBV7-9 and TRBJ1-6; no clear D. Germline V gene sequence: CDR1 SEHNR, CDR2 FQNEAQ (reference sequence). The CDR3 extends over 17 amino acids. V lost 1 base and J 0 bases, leaving 10 bases between the germline ends. The CDR3 protein is CASSLGRASSYNSPLHF. The CDR3 nucleotides are TGTGCCAGCAGCTTAGGGCGTGCAAGCTCCTATAATTCACCCCTCCACTTT.

This clonotype occurred many times. The chain is built from TRBV2 and TRBJ1-1; D remains unclear. The CDR3 loop spans 12 amino acids. CDR1 is SNHLY and CDR2 is FYNNEI in the germline V gene. Trimming pared 7 bases from V and 3 bases from J, leaving 9 bases between. CDR3 DNA sequence: TGTGCCAGCACGATGGGGTACACTGAAGCTTTCTTT. Translating it yields CASTMGYTEAFF.

Many counts were recorded for this clonotype. The chain employs TRBV13 and TRBJ1-3; tentatively, D is TRBD1 (5 bases). Germline assignment: CDR1 PRHDT and CDR2 FYEKMQ (reference sequence). V lost 7 bases and J 7 bases, leaving 14 bases between the germline ends. This CDR3 spans 13 amino acids. The chain's CDR3 is CASTDSSRNTIYF. As DNA, the CDR3 is TGTGCCAGCACCGACAGCAGCCGGAACACCATATATTTT. The full variable domain, rest sourced from reference TRBV13 and TRBJ1-3, is AAGVIQSPRHLIKEKRETATLKCYPIPRHDTVYWYQQGPGQDPQFLISFYEKMQSDKGSIPDRFSAQQFSDYHSELNMSSLELGDSALYFCASTDSSRNTIYFGEGSWLTVV.